The 10 T cell receptor beta chains in this list originate from one sample, sequenced in a study of T cells in Graves' hyperthyroidism and ophthalmopathy. Amplified regions were TCR beta CDR3 sequences from RNA transcripts. An initial round of RT-PCR targeting the TCR CDR3 relied on the HTBI primer set. TCRdb re-called the multiplex PCR reads with MiXCR, one entry per CDR3 protein. This table holds around 490,000 distinct CDR3 sequences, just under 20% found once. The sequenced sample was blood. All receptors derive from a man aged 35 to 55 with Graves' ophthalmopathy.

The chain joins TRBV12-3 or TRBV12-4 to TRBJ2-7; maybe TRBD2 (6 bases). The CDR3 extends over 14 amino acids. V was clipped by 6 bases and J by 3 bases, with 15 bases between them. The CDR3 loop reads CASSFRSGGYEQYF. CDR3 in DNA: TGTGCCAGCAGCTTTAGGTCCGGGGGCTACGAGCAGTACTTC.

A few counts support this clonotype. This chain links TRBV7-9 with TRBJ2-7; no reliable D call. Trimming cost V 1 base and J 6 bases, with 10 bases left between them. The CDR3 is 13 amino acids. Germline-derived CDR1 and CDR2 are SEHNR and FQNEAQ (reference sequence). The chain's CDR3 is CASSLGEGLEQYF. As DNA, the CDR3 is TGTGCCAGCAGCTTAGGTGAAGGCCTCGAGCAGTACTTC. The variable domain in full, completed from reference TRBV7-9 and TRBJ2-7, reads DTGVSQNPRHKITKRGQNVTFRCDPISEHNRLYWYRQTLGQGPEFLTYFQNEAQLEKSRLLSDRFSAERPKGSFSTLEIQRTEQGDSAMYLCASSLGEGLEQYFGPGTRLTVT.

The rearrangement joins TRBV5-1 to TRBJ2-2; 9 bases fit TRBD2. Per germline, CDR1 SGHRS and CDR2 YFSETQ. The CDR3 has 17 amino acids. With 2 bases clipped from V and 4 bases from J, the junction kept 9 bases outside the gene matches. The CDR3 protein is CASSFGSGGITTGELFF. The CDR3 nucleotides are TGCGCCAGCAGCTTTGGTAGCGGGGGCATTACCACCGGGGAGCTGTTTTTT.

This clonotype has ten or more counts. The V gene is TRBV7-9, the J gene TRBJ2-7; D perhaps matches TRBD2 (6 bases). Trimming took off 4 bases at V and 0 bases at J, with 13 bases between the two ends. CDR3 length: 15 amino acids. Germline V gene data show CDR1 as SEHNR and CDR2 as FQNEAQ (reference sequence). CDR3 sequence reads: CASSSGRELSYEQYF. The CDR3 DNA follows: TGTGCCAGCAGCTCAGGGCGGGAACTCTCCTACGAGCAGTACTTC.

The table lists this clonotype with a few counts. This chain links TRBV30 with TRBJ2-1; 7 bases match TRBD2. This CDR3 has 13 amino acids. V was clipped by 3 bases and J by 9 bases; unmatched bases: 8. Germline CDR1 GTSNPN, CDR2 SVGIG (reference sequence). The CDR3 DNA is TGTGCCTGGAGGGGAGGGACTATAACTGAGCAGTTCTTC. As protein: CAWRGGTITEQFF.

A few counts support this clonotype. This chain connects TRBV6-2 or TRBV6-3 to TRBJ2-5; the match to TRBD2 covers 7 bases. Per the germline V gene, CDR1 is MNHEY and CDR2 is SVGEGT. This CDR3 spans 16 amino acids. J was trimmed by 4 bases and V by 2 bases; bases with no gene match: 10. CDR3 coding DNA: TGTGCCAGCAGTTACGCGGGAGCGTCTATAGTAGAGACCCAGTACTTC. Translating gives CASSYAGASIVETQYF.

The chain has TRBV7-8 and TRBJ2-7, with 14 bases matching TRBD2. The V gene's germline CDR1 is SGHVS and CDR2 FQNEAQ. V lost 6 bases to trimming and J lost 2 bases; unmatched junction nucleotides: 6. This CDR3 spans 16 amino acids. CDR3 sequence (DNA): TGTGCCAGCAGTCCGGGACTAGCGGGAGACCCCTACGAGCAGTACTTC. Translation: CASSPGLAGDPYEQYF.

This chain uses TRBV7-6 with TRBJ1-2; D remains unclear. Germline V gene data show CDR1 as SGHVS and CDR2 as FNYEAQ. V lost 1 base and J lost 3, with 18 bases in between. CDR3 length: 17 residues. CDR3 nucleotide sequence: TGTGCCAGCAGCTTAGACCCTCCGACAAGCACATACTATGGCTACACCTTC. It specifies CASSLDPPTSTYYGYTF.

Regarding this clonotype: The junction does not match germline at one end; this may be a read error. The rearrangement uses TRBV12-3 or TRBV12-4 and TRBJ2-1; TRBD1 is a possible D gene (6 bases). The CDR3 has 14 residues. Here the CDR3 DNA reads TGTGCCTGCAGTTTTTCAGGGGACCACAATGAGCAGTTCTTC. It encodes CACSFSGDHNEQFF.

V is TRBV6-1 and J is TRBJ2-3; 10 bases map to TRBD2. Losses at the gene ends were 7 bases for V and 1 base for J; bases not matched to a gene: 5. Germline V gene data show CDR1 as MNHNS and CDR2 as SASEGT. The CDR3 consists of 15 residues. In DNA form, the CDR3 reads TGTGCCAGCACTCCCCTAGCGGGAGGCACAGATACGCAGTATTTT. This codes for CASTPLAGGTDTQYF.